This T cell receptor (beta chain) was obtained from a study of T cell repertoires in cytomegalovirus infection. The overall study: From public TCR beta signatures came an indication of both CMV infection and matching HLA type. The study's findings and limits: Identification of carriers of CMV plus the relevant HLA was achieved through cumulative public TCR beta family frequency. HLA-C-restricted CMV-specific TCR beta clonotypes were dominant in the ex vivo response.

TCRdb processed the reads anew with MiXCR; each CDR3 protein has one entry. The table includes some 680,000 distinct CDR3 sequences, 35% detected once. About this clonotype itself: Its antigen remains unidentified.

This CDR3 comprises 13 residues. V was shortened by 4 bases and J by 7 bases, with 13 bases between the two germline ends. Germline values: CDR1 SQVTM, CDR2 ANQGSEA. This rearrangement joins TRBV29-1 to TRBJ2-2, with D maybe TRBD1 (7 bases). The receptor comes from a human donor in good health (CMV status not recorded). Some clones in this sample may be carry-over from other donors' samples. Source material: PBMCs. Here the CDR3 reads CSVGGGGIGELFF. In nucleotides, the CDR3 is TGCAGCGTTGGAGGAGGGGGCATCGGGGAGCTGTTTTTT.